What follows are 11 T cell receptor beta chains derived from one specimen sequenced in a study of blood T cell repertoires in COVID-19. Only in-frame clones appear in the TCRdb table, and some are missing; sequencing was by immunoSEQ multiplex PCR. Of some 140,000 clones in the sample, about four fifths were seen once. The sample consisted of peripheral blood. These receptors originate from a woman aged 60 to 75 with acute or convalescent COVID-19.

The J gene is TRBJ2-2, the V gene TRBV13; the D gene is possibly TRBD2 (7 bases). The CDR3 totals 14 residues. Trimming stripped 6 bases from V and 7 bases from J, with 15 bases between. Germline CDR1 is PRHDT and CDR2 is FYEKMQ (reference sequence). The DNA for the CDR3 is TGTGCCAGCAGAGGGGGGGCCCGCGGCGGGGAGCTGTTTTTT. It yields the protein CASRGGARGGELFF.

The count of this clone is one. This sequence joins TRBV20-1 and TRBJ1-3; a weak D match, TRBD1 (6 bases). Germline lookup yields CDR1 DFQATT and CDR2 SNEGSKA (reference sequence). V lost 8 bases and J 3 bases, leaving 8 bases between the germline ends. The CDR3 has 11 amino acids. The CDR3 sequence: CSNRVGNTIYF. CDR3 nucleotide sequence: TGCAGTAACAGGGTTGGAAACACCATATATTTT.

This rearrangement joins TRBV11-1 to TRBJ2-2, with 8 bases that match TRBD2. This CDR3 comprises 16 residues. The germline V gene encodes CDR1 SGHAT and CDR2 FQDESV (reference sequence). The trim removed 2 bases at V and 5 bases at J, leaving 7 bases unmatched. DNA of the CDR3: TGTGCCAGCAGCTTATTTCGGGGGGGCCGAACCGGGGAGCTGTTTTTT. This encodes CASSLFRGGRTGELFF.

This rearrangement joins TRBV2 to TRBJ2-3; 11 bases fit TRBD2. The CDR3 has 16 residues. With 4 bases clipped from V and 2 bases from J, the junction kept 5 bases outside the gene matches. Germline V CDR1 and CDR2: SNHLY, FYNNEI. CDR3 bases: TGTGCCAGCAGTGTAGGACTAGCGGGTTACACAGATACGCAGTATTTT. It yields the protein CASSVGLAGYTDTQYF.

The CDR3 sequence: CASSSQEVGELFF. The CDR3 coding sequence is TGTGCCAGCAGCTCTCAGGAGGTCGGGGAGCTGTTTTTT. The chain uses TRBV7-3 and TRBJ2-2; TRBD2 is a possible D gene (5 bases). V dropped 4 bases and J dropped 7 bases, with 10 bases sitting between them. Germline CDR1 is SGHTA and CDR2 is FQGTGA. The CDR3 runs to 13 residues.

This sequence joins TRBV19 and TRBJ1-1; perhaps TRBD1 as D (6 bases). V was shortened by 9 bases and J by 1 base, with 24 bases between the two germline ends. Germline-derived CDR1 and CDR2 are LNHDA and SQIVND (reference sequence). The CDR3 extends over 17 amino acids. The CDR3 loop is CASRLQGPAGANTEAFF. DNA of the CDR3: TGTGCCAGCAGACTTCAGGGGCCCGCGGGGGCGAACACTGAAGCTTTCTTT.

The chain couples TRBV6-2 or TRBV6-3 to TRBJ2-1, with D unresolved. CDR3 size: 14 residues. Germline V gene data show CDR1 as MNHEY and CDR2 as SVGEGT. With 4 bases removed from V and 4 bases from J, the gap between germline ends came to 11 bases. CDR3 in DNA: TGTGCCAGCAGTTCCGAGGCGAGATACAATGAGCAGTTCTTC. Protein: CASSSEARYNEQFF.

This clone showed up just once. The chain recombines TRBV19 with TRBJ1-2; D call uncertain. The CDR3 has 13 amino acids. With 5 bases removed from V and 8 bases from J, the gap between germline ends came to 15 bases. Looked up from germline, CDR1 is LNHDA and CDR2 is SQIVND (reference sequence). The CDR3 coding sequence is TGTGCCAGTAGTGCGGCTTCCAGAGGGGGCTACACCTTC. Its protein is CASSAASRGGYTF.

The rearrangement joins TRBV6-1 to TRBJ2-4, with TRBD1 identical over 11 bases. Germline V gene data show CDR1 as MNHNS and CDR2 as SASEGT. V lost 1 base and J lost 9; bases outside the gene matches: 5. CDR3 length: 15 amino acids. The CDR3 sequence: CASSEGTGGVGIQYF. The CDR3 DNA sequence: TGTGCCAGCAGTGAAGGGACAGGGGGCGTCGGCATTCAGTACTTC.

CDR3 region: CASSAPRDRYNSPLHF. CDR3 sequence (DNA): TGTGCCAGCAGCGCGCCCCGGGACAGATATAATTCACCCCTCCACTTT. The chain carries TRBV7-9 and TRBJ1-6, with 7 bases fitting TRBD1. The CDR3 extends over 16 amino acids. CDR1 and CDR2 from the germline V gene are SEHNR and FQNEAQ (reference sequence). J was trimmed by 4 bases and V by 5 bases; bases with no gene match: 8. Full variable domain (outside the CDR3, taken from reference TRBV7-9 and TRBJ1-6): DTGVSQNPRHKITKRGQNVTFRCDPISEHNRLYWYRQTLGQGPEFLTYFQNEAQLEKSRLLSDRFSAERPKGSFSTLEIQRTEQGDSAMYLCASSAPRDRYNSPLHFGNGTRLTVT.

The rearrangement uses TRBV5-1 and TRBJ2-3, with 8 bases matching TRBD2. The CDR3 is 16 residues long. Trimming removed 4 bases from V and 2 bases from J; junction bases left unmatched: 9. Germline V gives CDR1 SGHRS, CDR2 YFSETQ. CDR3 sequence reads: CASSTKPGLDTDTQYF. CDR3 bases: TGCGCCAGCAGCACTAAGCCGGGACTAGACACAGATACGCAGTATTTT.